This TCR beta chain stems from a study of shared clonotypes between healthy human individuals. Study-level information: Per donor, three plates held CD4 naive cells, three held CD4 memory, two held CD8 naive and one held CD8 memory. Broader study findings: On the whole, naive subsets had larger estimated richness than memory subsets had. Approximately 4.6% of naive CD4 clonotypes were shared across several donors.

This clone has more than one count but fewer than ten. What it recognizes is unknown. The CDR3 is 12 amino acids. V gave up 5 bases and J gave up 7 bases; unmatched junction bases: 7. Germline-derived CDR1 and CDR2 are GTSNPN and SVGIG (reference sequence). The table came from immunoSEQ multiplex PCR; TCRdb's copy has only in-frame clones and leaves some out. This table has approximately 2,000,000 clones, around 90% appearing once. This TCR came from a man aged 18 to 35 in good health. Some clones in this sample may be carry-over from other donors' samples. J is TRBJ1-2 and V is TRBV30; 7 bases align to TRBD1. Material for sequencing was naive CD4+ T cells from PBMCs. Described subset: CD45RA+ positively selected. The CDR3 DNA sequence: TGTGCCTGGGAGACAGGGTCGTCTGGCTACACCTTC. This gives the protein CAWETGSSGYTF.